A selection of T cell receptor beta chains follows, all from one sample in a study of OX40 agonist ivuxolimab in advanced cancers. The data were produced by immunoSEQ multiplex PCR, yet TCRdb's version contains in-frame clones alone and is incomplete. The sample has approximately 61,000 clones; roughly nine tenths are singletons. Sequenced material: CD4+ or CD8+ T cells sorted from blood, taken in a trial of the OX40 agonist ivuxolimab. The receptors stem from an adult with an advanced solid tumor such as melanoma, head and neck, liver or kidney cancer. Both conserved end residues are part of each CDR3. A D gene is named only where the DNA matches it firmly. Rows give clone size only sometimes, using once, few, many, or a class for an expanded clone.

j_gene | d_gene | v_gene | abundance | CDR3aa | CDR3nt
TRBJ1-6 | NA | TRBV21-1 | NA | CASSKEGRGSSYNSPLHF | TGTGCCAGCAGCAAAGAGGGTAGGGGGAGCTCCTATAATTCACCCCTCCACTTT
TRBJ2-6 | NA | TRBV9 | NA | CASSYEDISGANVLTF | TGTGCCAGCAGCTACGAGGACATCTCTGGGGCCAACGTCCTGACTTTC
TRBJ2-1 | NA | TRBV6-5 | NA | CASSWGGNEQFF | TGTGCCAGCAGTTGGGGCGGCAATGAGCAGTTCTTC
TRBJ1-5 | TRBD1 | TRBV27 | NA | CASSPGTGNQPQHF | TGTGCCAGCAGTCCGGGGACAGGTAATCAGCCCCAGCATTTT
TRBJ2-3 | TRBD2 | TRBV4-1 | NA | CASSQPIASGLDTDTQYF | TGCGCCAGCAGCCAACCTATCGCATCGGGACTAGACACAGATACGCAGTATTTT
TRBJ1-3 | NA | TRBV11-2 | NA | CASSLAPGQLLVAGNTIYF | TGTGCCAGCAGCTTAGCGCCAGGTCAGCTCCTCGTAGCTGGAAACACCATATATTTT
TRBJ2-7 | NA | TRBV28 | NA | CASSFRGDYEQYF | TGTGCCAGCAGTTTTAGGGGGGACTACGAGCAGTACTTC
TRBJ1-1 | NA | TRBV19 | NA | CASSPVNSDTEAFF | TGTGCCAGTAGTCCCGTAAACTCGGACACTGAAGCTTTCTTT
TRBJ1-2 | TRBD1 | TRBV28 | once | CASSLQGARDYGYTF | TGTGCCAGCAGTTTACAGGGGGCGCGTGACTATGGCTACACCTTC
TRBJ1-4 | NA | TRBV19 | NA | CASAGEKLFF | TGTGCCAGTGCGGGCGAAAAACTGTTTTTT
TRBJ1-5 | NA | TRBV6-5 | NA | CASSQGLLSNQPQHF | TGTGCCAGCAGCCAGGGACTTCTTAGCAATCAGCCCCAGCATTTT
TRBJ1-1 | NA | TRBV6-5 | NA | CASSYAENTEAFF | TGTGCCAGCAGTTACGCAGAAAACACTGAAGCTTTCTTT
TRBJ2-1 | NA | TRBV11-3 | NA | CASSRADSIDNEQFF | TGTGCCAGCAGCCGGGCGGACAGCATTGACAATGAGCAGTTCTTC
TRBJ1-1 | NA | TRBV9 | NA | CASSVGQMNTEAFF | TGTGCCAGCAGCGTAGGACAGATGAACACTGAAGCTTTCTTT
TRBJ1-1 | NA | TRBV30 | few | CAWSTGTEAFF | TGTGCCTGGAGTACCGGCACTGAAGCTTTCTTT
TRBJ1-5 | NA | TRBV6-5 | NA | CASSYTGYNQPQHF | TGTGCCAGCAGTTACACAGGGTATAATCAGCCCCAGCATTTT
TRBJ2-7 | NA | TRBV19 | NA | CATTDPGTYPYEQYF | TGTGCCACAACGGACCCCGGGACATATCCCTACGAGCAGTACTTC
TRBJ2-5 | NA | TRBV10-1 | NA | CASSEGFQETQYF | TGCGCCAGCAGTGAAGGCTTCCAAGAGACCCAGTACTTC
TRBJ1-2 | NA | TRBV27 | NA | CASSPTGGANYGYTF | TGTGCCAGCAGTCCTACTGGGGGAGCTAACTATGGCTACACCTTC
TRBJ1-3 | TRBD1 | TRBV6-4 | NA | CASRTGTEAYRSGNTIYF | TGTGCCAGCAGGACCGGGACAGAAGCTTACCGCTCTGGAAACACCATATATTTT
TRBJ2-3 | NA | TRBV13 | few | CASSLGRGTDTQYF | TGTGCCAGCAGCTTAGGCAGGGGAACAGATACGCAGTATTTT